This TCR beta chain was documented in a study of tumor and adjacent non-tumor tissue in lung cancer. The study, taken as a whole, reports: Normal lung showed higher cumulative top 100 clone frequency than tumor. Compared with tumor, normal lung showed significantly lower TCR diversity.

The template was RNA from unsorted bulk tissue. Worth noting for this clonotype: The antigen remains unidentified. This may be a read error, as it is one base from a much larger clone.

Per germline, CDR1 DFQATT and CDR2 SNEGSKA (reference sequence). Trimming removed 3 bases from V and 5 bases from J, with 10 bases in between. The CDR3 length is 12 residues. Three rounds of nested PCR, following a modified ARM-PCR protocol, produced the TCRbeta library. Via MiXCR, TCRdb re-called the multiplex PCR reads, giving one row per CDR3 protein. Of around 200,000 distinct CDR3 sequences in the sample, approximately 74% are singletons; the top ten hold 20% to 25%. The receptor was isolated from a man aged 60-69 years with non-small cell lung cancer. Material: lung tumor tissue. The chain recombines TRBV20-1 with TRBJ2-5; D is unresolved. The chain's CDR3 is CSASPHGETQYF. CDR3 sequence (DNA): TGCAGTGCTAGTCCACATGGGGAGACCCAGTACTTC.